The 24 T cell receptor beta chains in this list originate from one sample, sequenced in a study of shared clonotypes between healthy human individuals. Data came from immunoSEQ multiplex PCR; TCRdb stores just in-frame clones and leaves some out. The sample lists about 2.4 million clones, 90% to 95% seen once, with roughly 0.39% in the top ten. Specimen: naive CD4+ T cells from PBMCs. The subset is: CD45RA+ positively selected. The receptors originated from a man aged 18 to 35 in good health. Some clones in this sample may be carry-over from other donors' samples.

The rearrangement joins TRBV5-1 to TRBJ2-4; either TRBD1 or TRBD2 may supply D (5 bases each). V lost 4 bases to trimming and J lost 8 bases, with 19 bases between them. The CDR3 is 15 amino acids. Germline V gene sequence: CDR1 SGHRS, CDR2 YFSETQ. The CDR3 DNA sequence: TGCGCCAGCAGCGCCGGGACCACGGTAGGGGACATTCAGTACTTC. Translating it yields CASSAGTTVGDIQYF.

This chain uses TRBV23-1 with TRBJ2-1, with D perhaps matching TRBD2 (6 bases). TRBV23-1 is noted as an ORF with a role that remains uncertain. CDR3 length equals 16 residues. The V and J ends lost 3 bases and 3 bases respectively, with 15 bases between them. The CDR3 loop reads CASSHGAGNGYNEQFF. The CDR3 DNA sequence: TGCGCCAGCAGTCATGGGGCGGGGAACGGCTACAATGAGCAGTTCTTC.

J is TRBJ2-1 and V is TRBV6-4; TRBD2 aligns across 8 bases. The germline gives CDR1 MRHNA, CDR2 SNTAGT. This CDR3 is 14 amino acids long. The V and J ends lost 0 bases and 15 bases, in that order; junction bases with no gene match: 10. In DNA, the CDR3 is TGTGCCAGCAGTGACTCGCGAAGTAGCGGGATTAGGTTCTTC. Its protein is CASSDSRSSGIRFF.

V usage is TRBV29-1 and J usage is TRBJ2-1, with 9 nucleotides matching TRBD2. Germline loops: CDR1 SQVTM, CDR2 ANQGSEA. With V trimmed by 7 bases and J by 2 bases, 15 bases remained unmatched. The length of the CDR3 is 17 residues. CDR3 loop: CSASGVGGLAPYNEQFF. DNA for the CDR3: TGCAGCGCCTCGGGCGTGGGGGGACTAGCTCCCTACAATGAGCAGTTCTTC.

The chain links TRBV19 to TRBJ2-5, with 12 bases that match TRBD1. The CDR3 runs to 19 residues. Germline-derived CDR1 and CDR2 are LNHDA and SQIVND (reference sequence). The junction had 19 bases not matched to a gene; V was cut back by 6 bases and J by 5 bases. In nucleotides, the CDR3 is TGTGCCAGTAGCTCGGGACTCCGGGACAGGGGGCTCGGATGGGAGACCCAGTACTTC. Its translation is CASSSGLRDRGLGWETQYF.

The V call is TRBV27, the J call TRBJ2-5, with D unresolved. Germline CDR1 reads MNHEY; CDR2 reads SMNVEV (reference sequence). This CDR3 comprises 15 residues. Trimming took 7 bases from V and 2 from J, leaving 17 bases between them. DNA of the CDR3: TGTGCCAGCATCTCTTCCGCGAGAGGACAAGAGACCCAGTACTTC. Its protein product is CASISSARGQETQYF.

The gene calls are TRBV25-1 and TRBJ2-7, with D uncertain. The germline CDR1 and CDR2 sequences are MGHDK and SYGVNS. V was pared by 7 bases and J by 2 bases, with 6 bases between. This CDR3 region has 11 residues. CDR3 region: CASTGPYEQYF. Written as DNA, the CDR3 is TGTGCCAGCACCGGACCCTACGAGCAGTACTTC.

This clone was recorded only once. The rearrangement joins TRBV7-8 to TRBJ1-3; D uncertain. The CDR3 consists of 16 residues. Germline values: CDR1 SGHVS, CDR2 FQNEAQ. With 2 bases removed from V and 1 base from J, the gap between germline ends came to 12 bases. The CDR3 region is CASSLLGSGSGNTIYF. DNA of the CDR3: TGTGCCAGCAGCTTATTAGGGTCGGGATCTGGAAACACCATATATTTT.

The V and J genes are TRBV6-5 and TRBJ1-1, with 9 nucleotides matching TRBD1. Germline CDR1 is MNHEY and CDR2 is SVGAGI. J gave up 5 bases and V 6 bases, and 7 bases lay outside the gene matches. This CDR3 is built from 14 residues. CDR3 region: CASREGDRDTEAFF. The CDR3 region has the DNA TGTGCCAGCAGAGAGGGGGACAGGGATACTGAAGCTTTCTTT.

The chain has TRBV7-3 and TRBJ2-5; the D gene is possibly TRBD1 (5 bases). In germline, CDR1 is SGHTA, CDR2 FQGTGA. This CDR3 comprises 15 residues. V was shortened by 3 bases and J by 2 bases, with 13 bases between the two germline ends. This chain's CDR3 is CASSLQGGGQETQYF. CDR3 DNA: TGTGCCAGCAGCTTGCAGGGTGGTGGGCAAGAGACCCAGTACTTC. The full variable domain, its missing parts supplied by reference TRBV7-3 and TRBJ2-5, is GAGVSQTPSNKVTEKGKYVELRCDPISGHTALYWYRQSLGQGPEFLIYFQGTGAADDSGLPNDRFFAVRPEGSVSTLKIQRTERGDSAVYLCASSLQGGGQETQYFGPGTRLLVL.

This clone was picked up one time. This rearrangement joins TRBV28 to TRBJ1-2, with D hard to call. The CDR3 length is 13 residues. Deletions cut 8 bases from V and 0 bases from J, with 10 bases between. Germline V gives CDR1 MDHEN, CDR2 SYDVKM. CDR3 in DNA: TGTGCCAGCCTATCCTATTCTAACTATGGCTACACCTTC. Protein product: CASLSYSNYGYTF.

The V call is TRBV4-3, the J call TRBJ2-1; 10 nucleotides agree with TRBD2. This CDR3 has 17 residues. Unmatched junction bases numbered 16, after V lost 4 bases and J lost 10 bases. Germline CDR1 is LGHNA and CDR2 is YSLEER. As DNA, the CDR3 is TGCGCCAGCAGCCTCTCTTCGGGGGGGAGCGGGAGGGTGGAGCAGTTCTTC. This translates into CASSLSSGGSGRVEQFF.

V usage is TRBV5-1 and J usage is TRBJ1-2, with D hard to call. The CDR3 length is 15 residues. CDR1 and CDR2 (germline): SGHRS, YFSETQ. V lost 0 bases, J lost 2 bases, and 11 bases lay in between. The CDR3 sequence: CASSLAWQTNYGYTF. The CDR3 nucleotides are TGCGCCAGCAGCTTGGCATGGCAGACAAACTATGGCTACACCTTC.

V is TRBV15 and J is TRBJ2-5, with TRBD2 matching 7 bases. Germline loops: CDR1 LNHNV, CDR2 YYDKDF (reference sequence). CDR3 length: 13 residues. Losses at the gene ends were 6 bases for V and 6 bases for J; bases not matched to a gene: 7. CDR3 amino acids: CATRGGSRQTQYF. CDR3 bases: TGTGCCACCAGAGGCGGGAGCCGACAGACCCAGTACTTC.

The rearrangement joins TRBV7-3 to TRBJ2-2; 7 nucleotides align to TRBD2. Germline V gene data show CDR1 as SGHTA and CDR2 as FQGTGA. V was clipped by 3 bases and J by 2 bases; unmatched bases: 6. This CDR3 has 16 residues. The CDR3 region has the DNA TGTGCCAGCAGCTTCACTAGCGAGGGAAACACCGGGGAGCTGTTTTTT. Its protein is CASSFTSEGNTGELFF.

The chain links TRBV28 to TRBJ2-3, with D maybe TRBD2 (5 bases). CDR1 is MDHEN, CDR2 SYDVKM, per germline. Trimming shortened V by 6 bases and J by 5 bases, and 15 bases separated the two germline ends. This CDR3 spans 14 amino acids. The CDR3 sequence is CASRPPGVVDTQYF. DNA for the CDR3: TGTGCCAGCAGGCCGCCCGGGGTTGTAGATACGCAGTATTTT.

The chain links TRBV5-6 to TRBJ2-7; D possibly corresponds to TRBD2 (6 bases). Trimming took off 4 bases at V and 2 bases at J, with 28 bases between the two ends. Per the germline V gene, CDR1 is SGHDT and CDR2 is YYEEEE. This CDR3 is built from 19 residues. DNA for the CDR3: TGTGCCAGCAGCACTGCCAACCGGGACTCACAACTTCTGCCCTACGAGCAGTACTTC. Its protein product is CASSTANRDSQLLPYEQYF.

This rearrangement joins TRBV27 to TRBJ2-2; weak D call: TRBD1 (6 bases). This CDR3 spans 13 amino acids. The V and J ends lost 6 bases and 4 bases respectively, with 9 bases between them. Per germline, CDR1 MNHEY and CDR2 SMNVEV (reference sequence). CDR3 bases: TGTGCCAGCAGGCCACAGGGCACCGGGGAGCTGTTTTTT. This codes for CASRPQGTGELFF.

The chain combines TRBV5-1 with TRBJ2-3, with 10 nucleotides matching TRBD1. Germline V gene sequence: CDR1 SGHRS, CDR2 YFSETQ. The CDR3 is 15 amino acids. J was trimmed by 5 bases and V by 5 bases; bases with no gene match: 8. The CDR3 protein is CASSSRQGAEDTQYF. As DNA, the CDR3 is TGCGCCAGCAGTTCAAGACAGGGGGCGGAAGATACGCAGTATTTT.

This chain connects TRBV6-1 to TRBJ2-1, with 14 bases fitting TRBD2. Trimming at V came to 9 bases and at J to 6 bases, leaving 4 bases not matched to a gene. Germline CDR1 and CDR2: MNHNS and SASEGT. This CDR3 spans 14 amino acids. The CDR3 region is CASLTSGRANEQFF. The CDR3 DNA is TGTGCCAGTCTGACTAGCGGGAGGGCCAATGAGCAGTTCTTC.

Points on this clone: Other DNA sequences in this specimen translate into the identical CDR3. The chain uses TRBV7-2 and TRBJ1-5; D is uncertain. The CDR3 contains 12 residues. V was shortened by 4 bases and J by 4 bases, with 5 bases between the two germline ends. Germline-derived CDR1 and CDR2 are SGHTA and FQGNSA. The CDR3 region is CASSSPNQPQHF. The CDR3 nucleotides read TGTGCCAGCAGCTCGCCGAATCAGCCCCAGCATTTT.

V and J are TRBV21-1 and TRBJ2-1; the DNA was not used to check the table's D call, TRBD2. TRBV21-1 is flagged as a pseudogene. This CDR3 is 16 amino acids long. DNA of the CDR3: TGTGCCAGCAGCAAAGATACCGGGACTAGCAGTGACTTTGGGTTCTTC. Its translation: CASSKDTGTSSDFGFF.

The gene calls are TRBV6-6 and TRBJ2-3, with TRBD2 as a possible D gene (6 bases). This CDR3 contains 15 residues. Germline V gene sequence: CDR1 MNHNY, CDR2 SVGAGI (reference sequence). V gave up 6 bases and J gave up 3 bases, with 16 bases separating them. CDR3 nucleotide sequence: TGTGCCAGCAGCTCCGGGACTCCAATTACAGATACGCAGTATTTT. It translates to CASSSGTPITDTQYF.

The chain uses TRBV5-1 and TRBJ2-4, with 10 bases lining up with TRBD1. Trimming cost V 4 bases and J 11 bases; bases outside gene matches: 6. Looked up from germline, CDR1 is SGHRS and CDR2 is YFSETQ. The CDR3 sequence is 13 residues long. Here the CDR3 reads CASSGTGTGVQYF. In DNA form, the CDR3 reads TGCGCCAGCAGCGGAACCGGGACAGGGGTTCAGTACTTC.